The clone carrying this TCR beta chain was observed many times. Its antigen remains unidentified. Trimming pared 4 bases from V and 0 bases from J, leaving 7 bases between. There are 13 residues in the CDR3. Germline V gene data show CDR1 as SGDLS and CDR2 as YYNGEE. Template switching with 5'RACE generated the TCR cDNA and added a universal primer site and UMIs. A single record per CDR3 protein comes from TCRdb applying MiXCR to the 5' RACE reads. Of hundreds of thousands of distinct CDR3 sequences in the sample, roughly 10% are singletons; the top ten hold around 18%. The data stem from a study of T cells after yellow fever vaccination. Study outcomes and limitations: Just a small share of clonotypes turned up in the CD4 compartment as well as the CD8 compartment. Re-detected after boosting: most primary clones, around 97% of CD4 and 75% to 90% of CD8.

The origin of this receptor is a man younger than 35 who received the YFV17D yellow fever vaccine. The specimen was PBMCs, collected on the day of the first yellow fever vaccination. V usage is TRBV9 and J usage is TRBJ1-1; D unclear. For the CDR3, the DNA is TGTGCCAGCAGCTTCCTATTGAACACTGAAGCTTTCTTT. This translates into CASSFLLNTEAFF. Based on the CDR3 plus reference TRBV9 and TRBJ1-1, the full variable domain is DSGVTQTPKHLITATGQRVTLRCSPRSGDLSVYWYQQSLDQGLQFLIQYYNGEERAKGNILERFSAQQFPDLHSELNLSSLELGDSALYFCASSFLLNTEAFFGQGTRLTVV.